This section outlines one T cell receptor (beta chain) sequence together with its context. Its cognate antigen is unknown. Using immunoSEQ multiplex PCR, the repertoire was profiled, and TCRdb retains in-frame clones only, with some absent. The profile shows tens of thousands of clones, around 79% of them singletons. Germline V CDR1 and CDR2: MNHNS, SASEGT. The CDR3 runs to 14 residues. V gave up 5 bases and J gave up 4 bases, with 14 bases separating them. Each patient with chemo-refractory metastatic non-small-cell lung cancer was treated with focal radiation plus CTLA-4 blockade using ipilimumab. This record belongs to a study of radiotherapy plus CTLA-4 blockade in lung cancer. Whole-study context: Of the patients, around 17% showed objective responses and around 34% attained disease control.

Study-wide findings and caveats: An expansion of tumor-derived TCR clones occurred in blood after radiotherapy plus ipilimumab.

The receptor was isolated from a human donor with non-small cell lung cancer who had stable disease on radiotherapy plus ipilimumab. The gene calls are TRBV6-1 and TRBJ2-5, with D tentatively TRBD1 or TRBD2 (5 bases each). Sequences were derived from peripheral blood, sampled from a patient treated with radiotherapy plus ipilimumab. CDR3 loop: CASSPGLWRETQYF. CDR3 DNA sequence: TGTGCCAGCAGTCCGGGGCTGTGGAGAGAGACCCAGTACTTC.